This TCR beta chain was profiled in a study of T-cell memory formation after mild COVID-19. After removal of 0 bases from V and 1 base from J, the junction contained 8 bases not matched to a gene. CDR3 size: 17 residues. Germline V gives CDR1 DFQATT, CDR2 SNEGSKA (reference sequence). Study-wide findings and caveats: Chiefly within CM and EM were the contracting CD4+ clones; CD8+ ones were within EMRA.

The table lists this clonotype with a few counts. Its antigen is currently unknown. MiXCR, run by TCRdb on the 5' RACE reads, gives a single entry per CDR3 protein. The sample carries 550,000 to 700,000 distinct CDR3 sequences, 17% recorded once. The chain is built from TRBV20-1 and TRBJ1-1; TRBD1 agrees at 10 bases. Source material: PBMCs or a T cell subset sorted from them (not recorded which). The sequence derives from an adult woman who had mild COVID-19 (a few samples of this study predate the infection). Cell type and time point are not known. CDR3 bases: TGCAGTGCTAGAGATAGGGACAGGGGCGTTAGGAACACTGAAGCTTTCTTT. This encodes CSARDRDRGVRNTEAFF.